These 9 T cell receptor beta chains were all obtained from the same sample, sequenced in a study of cytomegalovirus exposure and HLA in healthy donors. The PCR contained 60 Vbeta and 13 Jbeta primers. Using immunoSEQ multiplex PCR, the repertoire was profiled, and TCRdb retains in-frame clones only, with some absent. The sample has about 200,000 clones; 65% to 80% are singletons. The sample taken for sequencing was PBMCs. These receptors were collected from a man aged 45-65 years in good health and CMV-seronegative.

This clone was detected a few times. In DNA form, the CDR3 reads TGTGCCAGCAGTCCAGTCCCGATCAGGAGCAATCAGCCCCAGCATTTT. Protein sequence: CASSPVPIRSNQPQHF. This chain uses TRBV27 with TRBJ1-5; D gene unclear. CDR1 and CDR2 from the germline V gene are MNHEY and SMNVEV (reference sequence). The CDR3 is 16 residues long. V lost 5 bases, J lost 1 base, and 15 bases lay in between.

The chain links TRBV30 to TRBJ1-1; no clear D. Trimming took 3 bases from V and 4 from J, leaving 15 bases between them. The germline V gene has CDR1 GTSNPN and CDR2 SVGIG (reference sequence). The CDR3 runs to 14 residues. As DNA, the CDR3 is TGTGCCTGGAGAAAGGGATCCGGGAGCACTGAAGCTTTCTTT. Its protein is CAWRKGSGSTEAFF.

The J gene is TRBJ2-7, the V gene TRBV11-3; TRBD2 agrees at 9 bases. V was pared by 4 bases and J by 7 bases, with 8 bases of the junction left unmatched. The length of the CDR3 is 14 residues. Germline V gene sequence: CDR1 SGHNT, CDR2 YENEEA. Written as DNA, the CDR3 is TGTGCCAGCAGCTCCGGGACTAGCATATCTGAGCAGTACTTC. Translated: CASSSGTSISEQYF.

The chain has TRBV7-2 and TRBJ2-7; tentative D call: TRBD1 (5 bases). Germline CDR1 and CDR2: SGHTA and FQGNSA. The CDR3 spans 16 residues. Trimming pared 2 bases from V and 1 base from J, leaving 15 bases between. The CDR3 spells CASSLTQLGVSYEQYF. CDR3 bases: TGTGCCAGCAGCTTAACCCAGCTAGGGGTTTCCTACGAGCAGTACTTC.

This chain joins TRBV12-5 and TRBJ1-2; TRBD1 might be the D (5 bases). Trimming cost V 0 bases and J 2 bases, with 16 bases left between them. Germline loops: CDR1 LGHNT, CDR2 FRNRAP. The CDR3 sequence is 17 residues long. This CDR3 reads CASGLVPFGGENYGYTF. The CDR3 nucleotides read TGTGCTAGTGGTTTGGTCCCATTCGGGGGGGAAAACTATGGCTACACCTTC. Complete variable domain (other parts from reference TRBV12-5 and TRBJ1-2): DARVTQTPRHKVTEMGQEVTMRCQPILGHNTVFWYRQTMMQGLELLAYFRNRAPLDDSGMPKDRFSAEMPDATLATLKIQPSEPRDSAVYFCASGLVPFGGENYGYTFGSGTRLTVV.

The chain recombines TRBV19 with TRBJ1-2; TRBD1 agrees at 7 bases. The ends lost 6 bases at V and 5 bases at J; junction bases unmatched: 12. The CDR3 covers 15 residues. Looked up from germline, CDR1 is LNHDA and CDR2 is SQIVND (reference sequence). Here the CDR3 DNA reads TGTGCCAGTAGCGAGATCAGGACAGGACGGTATGGCTACACCTTC. Its translation is CASSEIRTGRYGYTF.

This rearrangement joins TRBV28 to TRBJ2-2; a possible D gene is TRBD2 (5 bases). V dropped 2 bases and J dropped 3 bases, with 7 bases sitting between them. The CDR3 sequence is 14 residues long. Germline V gives CDR1 MDHEN, CDR2 SYDVKM. The CDR3 DNA sequence: TGTGCCAGCAGTTTAGAGGGATACACCGGGGAGCTGTTTTTT. Protein: CASSLEGYTGELFF. Combining the CDR3 with reference TRBV28 and TRBJ2-2 gives the whole variable domain DVKVTQSSRYLVKRTGEKVFLECVQDMDHENMFWYRQDPGLGLRLIYFSYDVKMKEKGDIPEGYSVSREKKERFSLILESASTNQTSMYLCASSLEGYTGELFFGEGSRLTVL.

The chain employs TRBV9 and TRBJ1-3; 10 bases align to TRBD1. The CDR3 totals 16 residues. Trimming took 6 bases from V and 4 from J; bases not matched to a gene: 10. Germline CDR1 SGDLS, CDR2 YYNGEE. The CDR3 here is CASTDRQGAAGNTIYF. CDR3 coding DNA: TGTGCCAGCACAGACAGACAGGGGGCGGCCGGAAACACCATATATTTT.

The chain employs TRBV11-2 and TRBJ2-7, with 8 bases identical to TRBD1. The CDR3 extends over 15 amino acids. V lost 6 bases to trimming and J lost 5 bases; unmatched junction nucleotides: 12. Germline values: CDR1 SGHAT, CDR2 FQNNGV. The CDR3 DNA reads TGTGCCAGCAGATCGGACAGGGCGTTTCTCCACGAGCAGTACTTC. Translation: CASRSDRAFLHEQYF.